What follows are 11 T cell receptor beta chains derived from one specimen sequenced in a study of technical replicates of blood from several donors. Clones were sequenced by immunoSEQ multiplex PCR, and TCRdb holds only the in-frame ones, with some missing. Of around 93,000 clones listed, around 93% are singletons. Material: T cells isolated from PBMCs. These receptor sequences come from a human donor in good health.

The chain carries TRBV27 and TRBJ2-1; a weak D match, TRBD2 (6 bases). Germline CDR1 is MNHEY and CDR2 is SMNVEV (reference sequence). The CDR3 is made up of 15 amino acids. V was pared by 2 bases and J by 0 bases, with 8 bases between. CDR3 sequence (DNA): TGTGCCAGCAGTTTAGCGGGGAGCTCCTACAATGAGCAGTTCTTC. Translating gives CASSLAGSSYNEQFF.

A single count supports this clone. The chain couples TRBV7-2 to TRBJ1-1; D gene unclear. Trimming cost V 7 bases and J 0 bases, with 9 bases left between them. Germline V gene lookup returns CDR1 SGHTA and CDR2 FQGNSA. This CDR3 spans 13 amino acids. DNA of the CDR3: TGTGCCAGCAAAAGGACTTTGAACACTGAAGCTTTCTTT. Its translation: CASKRTLNTEAFF.

The CDR3 protein is CASSPRPTGLVSDTQYF. In DNA form, the CDR3 reads TGTGCCAGCAGCCCTCGACCCACGGGACTAGTCTCAGATACGCAGTATTTT. J is TRBJ2-3 and V is TRBV5-6; 8 bases match TRBD2. Unmatched junction bases numbered 14, after V lost 4 bases and J lost 4 bases. CDR3 size: 17 residues. The germline V gene has CDR1 SGHDT and CDR2 YYEEEE.

V is TRBV2 and J is TRBJ2-7, with unresolved D. V was pared by 2 bases and J by 3 bases, with 5 bases between. The length of the CDR3 is 12 residues. CDR1 and CDR2 from the germline V gene are SNHLY and FYNNEI. CDR3: CASSEKHYEQYF. Written as DNA, the CDR3 is TGTGCCAGCAGTGAAAAACACTACGAGCAGTACTTC.

The gene calls are TRBV5-1 and TRBJ2-1; possible D gene TRBD2, 6 bases. The CDR3 extends over 14 amino acids. Germline CDR1 and CDR2: SGHRS and YFSETQ. V gave up 5 bases and J gave up 5 bases, with 14 bases separating them. CDR3 loop: CASRPLALNNEQFF. The CDR3 DNA reads as TGCGCCAGCAGACCCCTAGCGCTTAACAATGAGCAGTTCTTC. Full variable domain (outside the CDR3, taken from reference TRBV5-1 and TRBJ2-1): KAGVTQTPRYLIKTRGQQVTLSCSPISGHRSVSWYQQTPGQGLQFLFEYFSETQRNKGNFPGRFSGRQFSNSRSEMNVSTLELGDSALYLCASRPLALNNEQFFGPGTRLTVL.

The rearrangement uses TRBV13 and TRBJ2-7; 7 bases fit TRBD1. After removal of 2 bases from V and 5 bases from J, the junction contained 9 bases not matched to a gene. The germline gives CDR1 PRHDT, CDR2 FYEKMQ (reference sequence). The CDR3 consists of 15 residues. CDR3 nucleotide sequence: TGTGCCAGCAGCTTATTCGAGACAGGGTACGACGAGCAGTACTTC. Encoded protein: CASSLFETGYDEQYF.

The chain links TRBV4-1 to TRBJ2-5; TRBD1 is a possible D gene (5 bases). Between the trimmed V and J ends, which lost 1 base and 1 base, there was a span of 10 bases. CDR3 length equals 15 residues. Looked up from germline, CDR1 is MGHRA and CDR2 is YSYEKL. DNA of the CDR3: TGCGCCAGCAGCCAAGTCGGAGACAGCCAAGAGACCCAGTACTTC. It specifies CASSQVGDSQETQYF.

The chain recombines TRBV9 with TRBJ1-2; D might be TRBD1 (5 bases). V lost 7 bases to trimming and J lost 4 bases, with 11 bases between them. The CDR3 totals 12 residues. Germline V gene lookup returns CDR1 SGDLS and CDR2 YYNGEE. The CDR3 region is CASQGLIYGYTF. DNA of the CDR3: TGTGCCAGCCAGGGACTCATCTATGGCTACACCTTC.

The V gene is TRBV5-1, the J gene TRBJ1-3, with a weak D call TRBD1 (6 bases). The CDR3 spans 15 residues. V lost 0 bases, J lost 2 bases, and 9 bases lay in between. Per germline, CDR1 SGHRS and CDR2 YFSETQ. CDR3: CASSLVEGAGNTIYF. CDR3 coding DNA: TGCGCCAGCAGCTTGGTTGAGGGGGCTGGAAACACCATATATTTT.

The chain carries TRBV9 and TRBJ2-7; TRBD2 matches 11 bases. This CDR3 contains 15 residues. Germline V gene lookup returns CDR1 SGDLS and CDR2 YYNGEE. V lost 0 bases and J lost 6; bases outside the gene matches: 5. This CDR3 is CASSVGMLAGGEQYF. CDR3 DNA: TGTGCCAGCAGCGTAGGGATGCTAGCGGGAGGCGAGCAGTACTTC.

The gene calls are TRBV11-2 and TRBJ2-7; TRBD1 aligns across 10 bases. CDR1 and CDR2 (germline): SGHAT, FQNNGV. Unmatched junction bases numbered 6, after V lost 4 bases and J lost 3 bases. This CDR3 is 15 amino acids long. This chain's CDR3 is CASSSPGQGGYEQYF. The CDR3 nucleotides read TGTGCCAGCAGCTCCCCTGGACAGGGGGGCTACGAGCAGTACTTC.